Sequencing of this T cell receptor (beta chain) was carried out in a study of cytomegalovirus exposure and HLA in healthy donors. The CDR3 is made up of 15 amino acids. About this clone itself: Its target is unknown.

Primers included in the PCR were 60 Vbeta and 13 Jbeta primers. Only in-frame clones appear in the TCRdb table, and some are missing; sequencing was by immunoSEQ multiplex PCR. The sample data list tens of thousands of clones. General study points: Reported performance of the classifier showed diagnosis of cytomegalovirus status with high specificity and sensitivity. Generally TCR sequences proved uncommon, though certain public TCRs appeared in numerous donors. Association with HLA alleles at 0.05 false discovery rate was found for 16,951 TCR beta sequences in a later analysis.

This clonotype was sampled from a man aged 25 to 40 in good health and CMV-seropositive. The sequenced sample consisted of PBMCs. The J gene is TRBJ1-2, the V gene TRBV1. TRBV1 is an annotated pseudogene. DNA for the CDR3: TGCACCAGCAGCCAAGATGAGCAGGGACTCTATGGCTACACCTTC. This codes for CTSSQDEQGLYGYTF.